Listed here is a single T cell receptor (beta chain). No cognate antigen has been identified for it. No much larger clone is present one base from it, and per-base qualities are unavailable. The sample is drawn from a study of T cell changes during pregnancy in multiple sclerosis (dated by TCRdb to about 2019). Regarding the study in general: In women with multiple sclerosis, the researchers looked at how the T cell repertoire shifted as pregnancy progressed.

Preparation of the library involved the immunoSEQ multiplex PCR assay. In its TCRdb copy, this immuneACCESS table keeps in-frame sequences only and misses some clones. Where compared with another copy, unresolved V genes explain less than half of these, and the others have no known cause. The sample data list tens of thousands of clones, and around 96% of these were observed just once. Approximately 2.3% of the sample is taken by the ten largest. The germline V gene specifies SGHDN as CDR1 and FVKESK as CDR2. Including cysteine and phenylalanine, the CDR3 has 12 amino acids. This entry keeps only the CDR3 DNA: 36 bases, framed from base 1. After removal of 3 bases from V and 7 bases from J, the junction retains 2 bases not matched to a gene.

The chain uses TRBV14 and TRBJ2-5, with 7 bases in between that match TRBD1. The sequenced sample was CD8+ T cells from peripheral blood mononuclear cells, obtained after pregnancy. The receptor comes from a female donor with multiple sclerosis, enrolled in a pregnancy study. The CDR3: CASSHQGVTQYF. DNA sequence: TGTGCCAGCAGCCATCAGGGGGTGACCCAGTACTTC.